The 18 T cell receptor beta chains below come from one sample, sequenced in a study of blood T cell repertoires in COVID-19. Only in-frame clones appear in the TCRdb table, and some are missing; sequencing was by immunoSEQ multiplex PCR. The table shows around 140,000 clones, with about 87% occurring only once. Material: peripheral blood. The receptors here all came from a man older than 75 with acute or convalescent COVID-19.

The J gene is TRBJ2-5, the V gene TRBV18; TRBD1 is a possible D gene (5 bases). CDR1 is KGHSH, CDR2 LQKENI, per germline. The V end lost 8 bases, the J end lost 5 bases, and 21 bases lay between the germline ends. There are 15 residues in the CDR3. CDR3 in DNA: TGTGCCAGCACGCAGAAGGCAGGGCTTATGGAGACCCAGTACTTC. It encodes CASTQKAGLMETQYF.

With respect to this clone: The junction does not match germline at one end; this may be a read error. The CDR3 reads CASSYRQPQIFYEQYF. In DNA, the CDR3 is TGTGCTAGCAGCTACAGACAGCCTCAAATCTTTTACGAGCAGTACTTC. This rearrangement joins TRBV7-7 to TRBJ2-7; possibly TRBD1 for D (5 bases). The germline gives CDR1 SSHAT, CDR2 FNYEAQ (reference sequence). This CDR3 spans 16 amino acids.

The V call is TRBV28, the J call TRBJ1-5; no definite D call. CDR1 and CDR2 from the germline V gene are MDHEN and SYDVKM. This CDR3 is built from 12 residues. V gave up 7 bases and J gave up 3 bases, with 7 bases separating them. CDR3 sequence reads: CASTLANQPQHF. CDR3 nucleotide sequence: TGTGCCAGCACATTGGCCAATCAGCCCCAGCATTTT. The full variable domain, completed using reference TRBV28 and TRBJ1-5, is DVKVTQSSRYLVKRTGEKVFLECVQDMDHENMFWYRQDPGLGLRLIYFSYDVKMKEKGDIPEGYSVSREKKERFSLILESASTNQTSMYLCASTLANQPQHFGDGTRLSIL.

About this clone: One end of the junction fails to match germline, which may point to a read error. The chain employs TRBV18 and TRBJ2-1; maybe TRBD2 (6 bases). This CDR3 has 15 amino acids. Germline V CDR1 and CDR2: KGHSH, LQKENI. CDR3 sequence: CASTPGTDSYNEQFF. The CDR3 coding sequence is TGTGCCAGCACACCGGGGACTGACTCCTACAATGAGCAGTTCTTC.

The chain links TRBV2 to TRBJ2-3; unclear D gene. This CDR3 has 15 amino acids. Between the trimmed V and J ends, which lost 3 bases and 0 bases, there was a span of 10 bases. In germline, CDR1 is SNHLY, CDR2 FYNNEI. CDR3 residues: CASSERAHSTDTQYF. The CDR3 DNA follows: TGTGCCAGCAGTGAGCGAGCTCATAGCACAGATACGCAGTATTTT.

The chain links TRBV6-6 to TRBJ2-1; TRBD2 matches at 11 bases. The CDR3 loop spans 18 amino acids. Germline CDR1 MNHNY, CDR2 SVGAGI (reference sequence). V lost 5 bases, J lost 4 bases, and 13 bases stayed unmatched. CDR3 loop: CASSRYETGTSGYNEQFF. The CDR3 DNA sequence: TGTGCCAGCAGTCGATATGAGACCGGGACTAGCGGTTACAATGAGCAGTTCTTC.

The gene calls are TRBV11-2 and TRBJ2-1, with 13 bases fitting TRBD2. The germline CDR1 and CDR2 sequences are SGHAT and FQNNGV. Trimming took 5 bases from V and 4 from J; bases not matched to a gene: 8. This CDR3 comprises 17 residues. For the CDR3, the DNA is TGTGCCAGCAGCCCCAGGGGGGGACTAGCGGGGTACAATGAGCAGTTCTTC. This sequence encodes CASSPRGGLAGYNEQFF.

The rearrangement links TRBV21-1 to TRBJ2-7; the table's D call of TRBD1 was not tested on the DNA. TRBV21-1 is termed a pseudogene. The CDR3 is made up of 19 amino acids. CDR3 sequence reads: CASSKSRDRGERGSYEQYF. For the CDR3, the DNA is TGTGCCAGCAGCAAGAGCCGGGACAGGGGGGAAAGAGGATCCTACGAGCAGTACTTC.

This clone was seen a single time. The gene calls are TRBV27 and TRBJ2-5; 11 positions match TRBD2. The junction had 8 bases not matched to a gene; V was cut back by 6 bases and J by 5 bases. CDR3 length: 15 amino acids. Germline-derived CDR1 and CDR2 are MNHEY and SMNVEV (reference sequence). CDR3 coding DNA: TGTGCCAGCAGCCGTACTAGCGGGGGAGGTGAGACCCAGTACTTC. This encodes CASSRTSGGGETQYF.

This chain links TRBV5-6 with TRBJ1-5, with D unresolved. CDR1 is SGHDT, CDR2 YYEEEE, per germline. The V and J ends lost 0 bases and 3 bases respectively, with 13 bases between them. This CDR3 region has 16 residues. The CDR3 region has the DNA TGTGCCAGCAGCTTGGTAGCCCTAAGATTCAATCAGCCCCAGCATTTT. This sequence encodes CASSLVALRFNQPQHF.

Of note for this clone: A junction boundary mismatches the germline segment, possibly from a read error. The rearrangement uses TRBV7-6 and TRBJ1-5, with 7 bases identical to TRBD1. CDR3 length: 16 amino acids. Germline V CDR1 and CDR2: SGHVS, FNYEAQ. Here the CDR3 DNA reads TGTGCCAGCAGTTTAGGGACAGCAAATAGCAATCAGCCCCAGCATTTT. Translated, it gives CASSLGTANSNQPQHF.

This chain connects TRBV6-1 to TRBJ2-6, with D unclear. The CDR3 runs to 19 residues. The V and J ends lost 3 bases and 0 bases respectively, with 18 bases between them. In germline, CDR1 is MNHNS, CDR2 SASEGT. For the CDR3, the DNA is TGTGCCAGCAGTGAGTCATTCCTGGCCTCTTACTCTGGGGCCAACGTCCTGACTTTC. Amino acids: CASSESFLASYSGANVLTF.

This chain connects TRBV7-8 to TRBJ2-1; 11 bases are shared with TRBD2. With 4 bases clipped from V and 7 bases from J, the junction kept 6 bases outside the gene matches. There are 15 residues in the CDR3. Germline V CDR1 and CDR2: SGHVS, FQNEAQ. CDR3 loop: CASSYTSGRGNEQFF. Written as DNA, the CDR3 is TGTGCCAGCAGCTACACTAGCGGGAGAGGGAATGAGCAGTTCTTC.

This chain joins TRBV6-1 and TRBJ2-6, with TRBD1 as a possible D gene (5 bases). This CDR3 is 15 amino acids long. Germline V gene sequence: CDR1 MNHNS, CDR2 SASEGT. V was trimmed by 0 bases and J by 2 bases, leaving 5 bases between them. CDR3 region: CASSEAGAGANVLTF. In DNA form, the CDR3 reads TGTGCCAGCAGTGAAGCAGGGGCTGGGGCCAACGTCCTGACTTTC.

The chain has TRBV7-9 and TRBJ2-3; D not resolved. The CDR3 runs 14 residues. Germline assignment: CDR1 SEHNR and CDR2 FQNEAQ (reference sequence). V was shortened by 3 bases and J by 2 bases, with 9 bases between the two germline ends. CDR3 residues: CASSFAGYTDTQYF. DNA of the CDR3: TGTGCCAGCAGCTTTGCAGGTTACACAGATACGCAGTATTTT.

CDR3 DNA sequence: TGTGCCAGCTCCCCCGGGACTAGCGGGAGACTTGGAGAGCAGTTCTTC. This codes for CASSPGTSGRLGEQFF. The V and J genes are TRBV18 and TRBJ2-1, with 14 bases identical to TRBD2. The CDR3 spans 16 residues. V lost 6 bases and J lost 10; bases outside the gene matches: 11. CDR1 and CDR2 (germline): KGHSH, LQKENI.

The rearrangement uses TRBV6-5 and TRBJ1-1; D remains ambiguous. Per germline, CDR1 MNHEY and CDR2 SVGAGI. This CDR3 region has 13 residues. The germline V and J ends were trimmed by 10 bases and 1 base, with 13 bases remaining between them. The CDR3 sequence is CATVRAGNTEAFF. The CDR3 nucleotides are TGTGCCACCGTGAGGGCAGGGAACACTGAAGCTTTCTTT.

This chain joins TRBV6-5 and TRBJ2-5; D ambiguous. Germline values: CDR1 MNHEY, CDR2 SVGAGI. This CDR3 is 10 amino acids long. V was shortened by 8 bases and J by 4 bases, with 5 bases between the two germline ends. CDR3 bases: TGTGCCAGCGCCGGAGAGACCCAGTACTTC. This sequence encodes CASAGETQYF.